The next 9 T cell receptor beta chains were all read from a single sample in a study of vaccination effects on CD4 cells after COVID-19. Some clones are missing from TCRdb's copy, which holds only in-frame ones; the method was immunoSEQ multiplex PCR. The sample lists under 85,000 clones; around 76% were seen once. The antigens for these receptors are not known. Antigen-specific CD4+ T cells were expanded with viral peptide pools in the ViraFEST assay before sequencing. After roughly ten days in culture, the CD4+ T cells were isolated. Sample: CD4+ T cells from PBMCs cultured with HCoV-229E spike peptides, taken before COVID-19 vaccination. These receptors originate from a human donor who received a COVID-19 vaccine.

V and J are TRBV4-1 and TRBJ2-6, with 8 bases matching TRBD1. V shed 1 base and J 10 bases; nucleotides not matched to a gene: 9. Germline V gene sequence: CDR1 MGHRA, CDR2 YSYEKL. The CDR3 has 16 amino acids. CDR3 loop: CASSQAGTGGMNVLTF. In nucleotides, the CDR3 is TGCGCCAGCAGCCAAGCGGGTACAGGGGGTATGAACGTCCTGACTTTC.

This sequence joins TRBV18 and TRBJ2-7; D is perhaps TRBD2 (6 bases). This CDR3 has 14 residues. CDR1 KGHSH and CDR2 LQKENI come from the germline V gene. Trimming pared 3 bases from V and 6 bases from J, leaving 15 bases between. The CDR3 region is CASSPNGYGGEQYV. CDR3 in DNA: TGTGCCAGCTCACCTAACGGTTACGGGGGCGAGCAGTACGTC.

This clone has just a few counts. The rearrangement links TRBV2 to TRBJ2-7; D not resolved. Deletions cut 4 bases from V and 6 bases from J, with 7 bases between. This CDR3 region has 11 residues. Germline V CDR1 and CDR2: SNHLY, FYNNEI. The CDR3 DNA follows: TGTGCCAGCAGTGCGCTGGGCGAGCAGTACGTC. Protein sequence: CASSALGEQYV.

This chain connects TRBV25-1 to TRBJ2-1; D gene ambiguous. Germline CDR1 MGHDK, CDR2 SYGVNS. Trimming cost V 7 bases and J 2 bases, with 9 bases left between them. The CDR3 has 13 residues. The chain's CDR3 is CASTLGPYNEQFF. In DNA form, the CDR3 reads TGTGCCAGCACCTTAGGCCCCTACAATGAGCAGTTCTTC.

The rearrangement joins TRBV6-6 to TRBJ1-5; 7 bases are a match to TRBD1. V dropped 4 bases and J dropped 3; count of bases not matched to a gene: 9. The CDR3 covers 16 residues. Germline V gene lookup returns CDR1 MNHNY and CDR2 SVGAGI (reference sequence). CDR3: CASSSYDRDNNQPQHF. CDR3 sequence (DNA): TGTGCCAGCAGTTCTTACGACAGGGACAACAATCAGCCCCAGCATTTT.

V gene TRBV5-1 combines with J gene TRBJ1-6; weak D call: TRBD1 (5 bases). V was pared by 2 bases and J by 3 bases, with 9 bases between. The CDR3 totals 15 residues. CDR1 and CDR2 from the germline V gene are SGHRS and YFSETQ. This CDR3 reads CASSLDSHYNSPLHF. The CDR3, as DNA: TGCGCCAGCAGCTTAGACAGCCACTATAATTCACCCCTCCACTTT.

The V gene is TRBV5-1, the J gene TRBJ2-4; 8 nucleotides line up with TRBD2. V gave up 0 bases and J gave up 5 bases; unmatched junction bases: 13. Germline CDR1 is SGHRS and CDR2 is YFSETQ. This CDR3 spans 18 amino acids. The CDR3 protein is CASSLGQRAGGVENIQYF. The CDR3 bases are TGCGCCAGCAGCTTGGGCCAACGGGCGGGGGGTGTCGAAAACATTCAGTACTTC.

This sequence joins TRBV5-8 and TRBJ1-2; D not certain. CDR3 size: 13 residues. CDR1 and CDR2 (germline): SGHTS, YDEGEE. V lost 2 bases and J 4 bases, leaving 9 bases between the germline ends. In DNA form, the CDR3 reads TGTGCCAGCAGCTTAGAAGGGCGCTATGGCTACACCTTC. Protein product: CASSLEGRYGYTF.

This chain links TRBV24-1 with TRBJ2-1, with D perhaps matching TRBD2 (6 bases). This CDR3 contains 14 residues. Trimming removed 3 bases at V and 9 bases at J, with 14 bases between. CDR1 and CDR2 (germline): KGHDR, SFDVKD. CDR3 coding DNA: TGTGCCACCAGTGATCGACTAGGATCAAGTGAGCAGTTCTTC. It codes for CATSDRLGSSEQFF.